This T cell receptor beta chain derives from a study of T cells in localized non-small cell lung cancer. Regarding the study as a whole: It remains possible that heterogeneity exists, since only one tumor region was sequenced. Exceeding tumor, uninvolved adjacent lung had the highest T cell clonality. Among blood samples, higher T cell density accompanied longer overall survival. Appearances in adjacent lung were noted for a median about 60 of the top 100 tumor clones.

Assay: immunoSEQ multiplex PCR; the TCRdb copy retains only in-frame clones and omits some. Of approximately 2,500 clones listed, about 22% are singletons. A remark on this clone: Its antigen remains unidentified.

V dropped 2 bases and J dropped 0; count of bases not matched to a gene: 9. Per germline, CDR1 SGHNT and CDR2 YENEEA. This CDR3 is 19 amino acids long. The chain is built from TRBV11-3 and TRBJ2-6; 8 bases are shared with TRBD1. The sample consisted of lung tumor tissue, taken before any cancer treatment. This TCR was sampled from a man between 35 and 75 years old with stage II lung adenocarcinoma. The CDR3 region has the DNA TGTGCCAGCAGCTTACCGGGACAGGCCACCTTCTCTGGGGCCAACGTCCTGACTTTC. As protein: CASSLPGQATFSGANVLTF.